Each of the 24 T cell receptor beta chains below was sequenced from the same sample in a study of T cells in women clearing cervical HPV infection (dated 2018 in TCRdb). The library was generated by the immunoSEQ multiplex PCR assay. The table comes from immuneACCESS by way of TCRdb, which keeps in-frame sequences with V and J called. Part of the clones is missing from these tables; in studies checked, under half for an unresolved V gene and the rest for unknown reasons. The sample's clone listing holds about 30,000 clones. The ten most abundant clones make up 1.4% of the sample. Source material: blood buffy coat. These receptors all come from a woman aged 18 to 75 with a cervical HPV16 infection that either progressed to CIN3+ or cleared (not recorded which).

For this clone: The read comes to an end 3 residues before the CDR3 does, leaving the germline J gene to fill in the end. The V call is TRBV9, the J call TRBJ1-5; 12 nucleotides agree with TRBD1. V was clipped by 5 bases and J by 6 bases; unmatched bases: 6. CDR3 size: 15 residues. Germline lookup yields CDR1 SGDLS and CDR2 YYNGEE. This chain's CDR3 is CASSSGTGGGQPQHF. The CDR3 bases that were read are TGTGCCAGCAGTTCCGGGACAGGGGGCGGTCAGCCC. The variable domain in full, with the rest retrieved from reference TRBV9 and TRBJ1-5, is DSGVTQTPKHLITATGQRVTLRCSPRSGDLSVYWYQQSLDQGLQFLIQYYNGEERAKGNILERFSAQQFPDLHSELNLSSLELGDSALYFCASSSGTGGGQPQHFGDGTRLSIL.

Of note for this clone: One end of the junction varies from germline; a read error may be responsible. The DNA ends 3 residues before the CDR3 does, and the rest of the CDR3 is filled in from the germline J gene. Other DNA sequences of this sample code for an identical CDR3. J is TRBJ1-3 and V is TRBV2; TRBD1 might be the D (5 bases). The CDR3 contains 16 residues. CDR1 SNHLY and CDR2 FYNNEI come from the germline V gene. The sequenced CDR3 bases are TGTGCCAGCTCGATTACAGGTCGAGCCTCCGGAAACACT. Its protein product is CASSITGRASGNT. The whole CDR3 sequence reads CASSITGRASGNTIYF.

With regard to this clone: The read stops 3 residues short of the end of the CDR3; the missing end is completed from the germline J gene. The gene calls are TRBV6-1 and TRBJ2-4; a weak D match, TRBD1 (5 bases). Germline V CDR1 and CDR2: MNHNS, SASEGT. This CDR3 is built from 14 residues. CDR3 DNA, as far as it was read: TGTGCCAGCAGTGTGGCAGGGAAAGGAGAGACT. Its protein product is CASSVAGKGET. The whole CDR3 protein is CASSVAGKGETQYF.

A word on this clone: The read stops 3 residues short of the end of the CDR3; the missing end is completed from the germline J gene. V and J are TRBV5-1 and TRBJ1-4; a weak D match, TRBD1 (5 bases). Per germline, CDR1 SGHRS and CDR2 YFSETQ. CDR3 length: 14 amino acids. CDR3 protein: CASSLRPGANVLFF. The CDR3 DNA, read in part, is TGCGCCAGCAGCTTGCGGCCTGGGGCCAACGTA.

Of note for this clone: The read ends 3 residues early relative to the CDR3; the germline J gene fills the gap. The V call is TRBV13, the J call TRBJ2-7; 8 bases fit TRBD2. Germline V CDR1 and CDR2: PRHDT, FYEKMQ (reference sequence). The CDR3 is made up of 14 amino acids. Trimming removed 5 bases from V and 6 bases from J; junction bases left unmatched: 9. CDR3 sequence: CASSLRAGAGEQYF. CDR3 bases read: TGTGCCAGCAGCCTTAGAGCGGGAGCTGGCGAG.

A word on this clone: The sequenced fragment ends 3 residues before the CDR3 boundary, so the rest is inferred from the germline J gene. The rearrangement joins TRBV30 to TRBJ2-7, with TRBD2 matching 12 bases. The trim removed 2 bases at V and 5 bases at J, leaving 7 bases unmatched. The CDR3 consists of 15 residues. Germline loops: CDR1 GTSNPN, CDR2 SVGIG (reference sequence). CDR3 DNA, as far as it was read: TGTGCCTGGAGTAATGGGGCTAGCGGGAGGGACGAG. It yields the protein CAWSNGASGRDE. The full-length CDR3 reads as CAWSNGASGRDEQYF. The full variable domain, completed using reference TRBV30 and TRBJ2-7, is SQTIHQWPATLVQPVGSPLSLECTVEGTSNPNLYWYRQAAGRGLQLLFYSVGIGQISSEVPQNLSASRPQDRQFILSSKKLLLSDSGFYLCAWSNGASGRDEQYFGPGTRLTVT.

The DNA read from the CDR3 is TGTGCCAGAAGCTCGCAGCAAGAAACCTCAGGGGAGAGGCCAGATACG. It is translated as CARSSQQETSGERPDT. The CDR3, in full, reads CARSSQQETSGERPDTQYF. The chain has TRBV5-3 and TRBJ2-3, with a weak D call TRBD1 (6 bases). The CDR3 end is not reached by the read, which stops 3 residues before it; the germline J gene fills it in. TRBV5-3 is designated an ORF whose function remains uncertain. The CDR3 spans 19 residues. Deletions cut 3 bases from V and 4 bases from J, with 27 bases between.

The part of the CDR3 DNA that was read is TGTGCCAGCTCCCCTCGGACAGGGGCAAGGAAGACG. Amino acids: CASSPRTGARKT. The entire CDR3 sequence reads CASSPRTGARKTQYF. The rearrangement uses TRBV18 and TRBJ2-3, with 9 positions matching TRBD1. The read halts 3 residues ahead of the CDR3 end, with the missing end drawn from the germline J gene. The CDR3 consists of 15 residues. Germline V gene sequence: CDR1 KGHSH, CDR2 LQKENI.

About this clone itself: The read ends 3 residues early relative to the CDR3; the germline J gene fills the gap. The chain combines TRBV7-9 with TRBJ1-4, with unresolved D. Germline V lookup: CDR1 SEHNR, CDR2 FQNEAQ (reference sequence). With 5 bases removed from V and 8 bases from J, the gap between germline ends came to 18 bases. CDR3 length equals 15 residues. CDR3 bases read: TGTGCCAGCAGCCTCCTCGCCACAAGTGGCGAAAAA. Its protein is CASSLLATSGEK. Given in full, the CDR3 is CASSLLATSGEKLFF.

About this clone: The missing CDR3 end, 3 residues past where the read stops, is filled in from the germline J gene. The J gene is TRBJ1-4, the V gene TRBV19; possibly TRBD1 for D (5 bases). Germline V gene data show CDR1 as LNHDA and CDR2 as SQIVND (reference sequence). V gave up 10 bases and J gave up 4 bases, with 13 bases separating them. The CDR3 is 13 amino acids. The CDR3 reads CAKQDGVNEKLFF. The sequenced CDR3 bases are TGTGCCAAACAGGACGGAGTTAATGAAAAA.

The sequenced part of the CDR3 DNA is TGTGCCAGCAGCTTAGACGGGGGGGAGACC. Its translation: CASSLDGGET. The whole CDR3 sequence is CASSLDGGETQYF. The J gene is TRBJ2-5, the V gene TRBV13; TRBD2 agrees at 7 bases. The CDR3 extends 3 residues past the end of the read, so its final part is completed from the germline J gene. The ends lost 1 base at V and 5 bases at J; junction bases unmatched: 1. Germline CDR1 PRHDT, CDR2 FYEKMQ (reference sequence). The CDR3 consists of 13 residues.

With regard to this clone: The read is 3 residues too short to cover the CDR3 end, so that end is filled in from the germline J gene. The chain carries TRBV30 and TRBJ1-6; unclear D gene. This CDR3 spans 17 amino acids. Between the trimmed V and J ends, which lost 0 bases and 0 bases, there was a span of 12 bases. CDR1 is GTSNPN and CDR2 is SVGIG in the germline V gene (reference sequence). The sequenced CDR3 bases are TGTGCCTGGAGTGTACCAGGCCGGGGCTCCTATAATTCACCC. Amino acids: CAWSVPGRGSYNSP. The complete CDR3 reads CAWSVPGRGSYNSPLHF.

Notes on this clone: The read halts 3 residues ahead of the CDR3 end, with the missing end drawn from the germline J gene. This chain connects TRBV30 to TRBJ2-3; perhaps TRBD1 as D (6 bases). Trimming took 1 base from V and 4 from J, leaving 18 bases between them. Germline CDR1 is GTSNPN and CDR2 is SVGIG (reference sequence). The length of the CDR3 is 16 residues. The CDR3 bases that were read are TGTGCCTGGAGTGCAATAATTGGGGACATTTCAGATACG. Encoded protein: CAWSAIIGDISDT. In full, the CDR3 is CAWSAIIGDISDTQYF.

Notes on this clone: The read gets to within 3 residues of the CDR3 end, and the germline J gene fills in the rest. The rearrangement joins TRBV20-1 to TRBJ2-2, with 7 nucleotides matching TRBD1. Germline V lookup: CDR1 DFQATT, CDR2 SNEGSKA (reference sequence). This CDR3 spans 11 amino acids. The CDR3 loop is CSARYRGELFF. The DNA read from the CDR3 is TGCAGTGCTAGATACAGGGGTGAG.

With respect to this clone: The read is 3 residues too short to cover the CDR3 end, so that end is filled in from the germline J gene. This chain connects TRBV2 to TRBJ1-5; 7 positions agree with TRBD1. The germline V gene encodes CDR1 SNHLY and CDR2 FYNNEI. This CDR3 region has 13 residues. J was trimmed by 0 bases and V by 11 bases; bases with no gene match: 4. The sequenced part of the CDR3 DNA is TGTGCCGGGGGGACAGTTAGCAATCAGCCC. This codes for CAGGTVSNQP. The entire CDR3 protein reads CAGGTVSNQPQHF.

Concerning this clone itself: Read data end 3 residues before the CDR3 end; the end is taken from the germline J gene. The rearrangement links TRBV20-1 to TRBJ2-7, with 10 bases aligning to TRBD1. Germline trimming cut 2 bases from V and 4 bases from J; bases unmatched to any gene: 5. Germline V gene sequence: CDR1 DFQATT, CDR2 SNEGSKA (reference sequence). This CDR3 spans 14 amino acids. The CDR3 loop reads CSARKDRGAYEQYF. The sequenced CDR3 bases are TGCAGTGCTAGAAAGGACAGGGGGGCGTACGAG.

On this clone itself: The CDR3 end falls 3 residues outside the read, so it is completed with the germline J gene. The chain joins TRBV7-9 to TRBJ1-2; 7 positions agree with TRBD1. This CDR3 region has 15 residues. Germline V gene lookup returns CDR1 SEHNR and CDR2 FQNEAQ (reference sequence). CDR3 DNA, as far as it was read: TGTGCCAGCACCCCGGAGGGGGCAGCCCAGGACATC. This codes for CASTPEGAAQDI. The whole CDR3 sequence reads CASTPEGAAQDIYTF.

A word on this clone: The read ends 3 residues shy of where the CDR3 ends; the end is completed using the germline J gene. The chain links TRBV12-5 to TRBJ2-7; D remains unclear. V was cut by 0 bases and J by 4 bases, with 13 bases left in between. The CDR3 is made up of 15 amino acids. The germline V gene has CDR1 LGHNT and CDR2 FRNRAP. CDR3 bases read: TGTGCTAGTGGTTTGGTACGTGATCTCCAGTACGAG. Its translation is CASGLVRDLQYE. The entire CDR3 protein reads CASGLVRDLQYEQYF.

As to this clone: From the germline J gene comes the end of the CDR3, since the read stops 3 residues before it. The rearrangement links TRBV5-1 to TRBJ2-2; 10 positions agree with TRBD1. The CDR3 has 16 amino acids. Germline CDR1 and CDR2: SGHRS and YFSETQ. Germline trimming cut 4 bases from V and 5 bases from J; bases unmatched to any gene: 8. The DNA read from the CDR3 is TGCGCCAGCAGCCCCTGGGACAGGGGTCGGACCGGGGAG. Translated: CASSPWDRGRTGE. The whole CDR3 is CASSPWDRGRTGELFF.

In the case of this clone: Read coverage stops 3 residues before the CDR3 terminus; the germline J gene supplies the remainder. V and J are TRBV6-1 and TRBJ2-5; D is unclear. The CDR3 loop spans 14 amino acids. Between the trimmed V and J ends, which lost 2 bases and 5 bases, there was a span of 12 bases. Germline CDR1 MNHNS, CDR2 SASEGT. The sequenced CDR3 bases are TGTGCCAGCAGTGAATGGAGACCACAGGAGACC. Residues: CASSEWRPQET. The full CDR3 is CASSEWRPQETQYF.

Details on this clone: The read ends 3 residues shy of where the CDR3 ends; the end is completed using the germline J gene. Within the sample, other DNA sequences also encode this same CDR3. The chain uses TRBV7-9 and TRBJ1-3; perhaps TRBD1 as D (5 bases). Germline assignment: CDR1 SEHNR and CDR2 FQNEAQ (reference sequence). The CDR3 totals 14 residues. CDR3 amino acids: CASSLSTGRETIYF. The part of the CDR3 DNA that was read is TGTGCCAGCAGCTTATCCACGGGCAGGGAAACT.

In regard to this clone: The DNA ends 3 residues before the CDR3 does, and the rest of the CDR3 is filled in from the germline J gene. The rearrangement joins TRBV5-1 to TRBJ2-7; perhaps TRBD1 as D (5 bases). The CDR3 has 12 residues. Trimming removed 4 bases from V and 6 bases from J, with 11 bases in between. Germline CDR1 reads SGHRS; CDR2 reads YFSETQ. The CDR3 bases that were read are TGCGCCAGCAGCGAGATGACAGCCGAG. It translates to CASSEMTAE. The CDR3 in full is CASSEMTAEQYF.

Concerning this clone: Sequencing ends 3 residues short of the CDR3 end; the germline J gene provides the rest. This rearrangement joins TRBV6-2 or TRBV6-3 to TRBJ2-5; D uncertain. The CDR3 is 12 residues long. Germline V gene sequence: CDR1 MNHEY, CDR2 SVGEGT. The CDR3 protein is CASSYSPNTQYF. Partial CDR3 DNA: TGTGCCAGCAGTTACTCTCCTAATACC.

Remarks on this clone: The CDR3 is cut off 3 residues early in the read; its end comes from the germline J gene. The V call is TRBV19, the J call TRBJ2-5, with 11 bases that match TRBD2. The trim removed 2 bases at V and 3 bases at J, leaving 8 bases unmatched. This CDR3 contains 17 residues. Looked up from germline, CDR1 is LNHDA and CDR2 is SQIVND (reference sequence). The part of the CDR3 DNA that was read is TGTGCCAGTAGTATACGAAGTAGCGGGAGGGCCGAAGAGACC. It yields the protein CASSIRSSGRAEET. The entire CDR3 protein is CASSIRSSGRAEETQYF.